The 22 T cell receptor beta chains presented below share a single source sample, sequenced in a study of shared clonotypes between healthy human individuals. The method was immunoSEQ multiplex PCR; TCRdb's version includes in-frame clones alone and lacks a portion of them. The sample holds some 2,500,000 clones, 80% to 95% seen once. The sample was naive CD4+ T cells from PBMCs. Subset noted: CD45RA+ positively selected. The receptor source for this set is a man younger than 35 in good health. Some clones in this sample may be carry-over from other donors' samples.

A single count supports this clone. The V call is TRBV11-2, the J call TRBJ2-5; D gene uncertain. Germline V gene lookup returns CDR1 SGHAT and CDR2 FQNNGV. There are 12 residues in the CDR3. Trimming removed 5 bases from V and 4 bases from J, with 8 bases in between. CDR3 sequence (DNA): TGTGCCAGCAGCCCGCAACGAGAGACCCAGTACTTC. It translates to CASSPQRETQYF. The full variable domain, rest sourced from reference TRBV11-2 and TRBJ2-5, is EAGVAQSPRYKIIEKRQSVAFWCNPISGHATLYWYQQILGQGPKLLIQFQNNGVVDDSQLPKDRFSAERLKGVDSTLKIQPAKLEDSAVYLCASSPQRETQYFGPGTRLLVL.

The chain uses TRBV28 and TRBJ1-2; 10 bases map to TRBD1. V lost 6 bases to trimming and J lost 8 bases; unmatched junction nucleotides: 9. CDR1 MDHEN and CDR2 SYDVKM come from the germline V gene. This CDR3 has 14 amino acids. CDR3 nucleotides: TGTGCCAGCAGCCCACCGGGACAGGGGAAGGGCTACACCTTC. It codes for CASSPPGQGKGYTF.

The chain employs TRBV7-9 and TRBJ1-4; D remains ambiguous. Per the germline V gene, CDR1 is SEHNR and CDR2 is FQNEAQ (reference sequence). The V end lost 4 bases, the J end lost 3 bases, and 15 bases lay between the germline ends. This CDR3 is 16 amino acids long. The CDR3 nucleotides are TGTGCCAGCAGCTCCCTCAACGACGGTCCTAATGAAAAACTGTTTTTT. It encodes CASSSLNDGPNEKLFF. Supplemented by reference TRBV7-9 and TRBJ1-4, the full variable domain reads DTGVSQNPRHKITKRGQNVTFRCDPISEHNRLYWYRQTLGQGPEFLTYFQNEAQLEKSRLLSDRFSAERPKGSFSTLEIQRTEQGDSAMYLCASSSLNDGPNEKLFFGSGTQLSVL.

The CDR3 sequence: CASSSPRLNTGELFF. The CDR3 region has the DNA TGTGCCAGCAGTTCCCCTCGTTTGAACACCGGGGAGCTGTTTTTT. This rearrangement joins TRBV28 to TRBJ2-2; D gene uncertain. Germline values: CDR1 MDHEN, CDR2 SYDVKM. There are 15 residues in the CDR3. Trimming pared 4 bases from V and 1 base from J, leaving 10 bases between.

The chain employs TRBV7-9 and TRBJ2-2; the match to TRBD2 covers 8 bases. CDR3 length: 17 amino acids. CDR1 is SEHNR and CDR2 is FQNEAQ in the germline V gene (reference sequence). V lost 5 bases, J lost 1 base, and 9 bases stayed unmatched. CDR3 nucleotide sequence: TGTGCCAGCAGCCTGACGGTGACTAGCGAGAACACCGGGGAGCTGTTTTTT. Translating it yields CASSLTVTSENTGELFF.

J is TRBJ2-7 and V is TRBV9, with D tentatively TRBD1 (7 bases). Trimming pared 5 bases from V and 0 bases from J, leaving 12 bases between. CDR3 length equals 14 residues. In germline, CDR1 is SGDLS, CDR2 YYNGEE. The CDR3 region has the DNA TGTGCCAGCAGTTCAGGGGGGAGCTCCTACGAGCAGTACTTC. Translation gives CASSSGGSSYEQYF.

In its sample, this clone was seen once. The CDR3 DNA reads TGCGCCAGCAGCTTGGTGTCCGGACTGATGCTTAACTATGGCTACACCTTC. Translation gives CASSLVSGLMLNYGYTF. The chain recombines TRBV5-1 with TRBJ1-2; D is unclear. The CDR3 contains 17 residues. Trimming removed 0 bases at V and 1 base at J, with 16 bases between. Per the germline V gene, CDR1 is SGHRS and CDR2 is YFSETQ.

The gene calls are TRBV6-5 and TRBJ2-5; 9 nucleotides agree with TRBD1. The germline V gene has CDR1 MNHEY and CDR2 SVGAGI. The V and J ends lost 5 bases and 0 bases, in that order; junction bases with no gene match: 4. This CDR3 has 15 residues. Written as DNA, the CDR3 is TGTGCCAGCAGTCGGGACAGGGCGTACCAAGAGACCCAGTACTTC. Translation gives CASSRDRAYQETQYF.

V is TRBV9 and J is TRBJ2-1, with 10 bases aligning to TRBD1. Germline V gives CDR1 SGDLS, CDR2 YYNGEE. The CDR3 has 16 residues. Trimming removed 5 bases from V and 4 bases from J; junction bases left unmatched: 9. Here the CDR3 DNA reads TGTGCCAGCAGTCCTTTCCGGGACAGGGGATACAATGAGCAGTTCTTC. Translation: CASSPFRDRGYNEQFF.

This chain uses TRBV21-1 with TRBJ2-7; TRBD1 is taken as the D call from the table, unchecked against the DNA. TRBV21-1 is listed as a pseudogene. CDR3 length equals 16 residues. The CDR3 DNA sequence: TGTGCCAGCAGCAAACCTCAGGGACAACCCTCCTACGAGCAGTACTTC. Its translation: CASSKPQGQPSYEQYF.

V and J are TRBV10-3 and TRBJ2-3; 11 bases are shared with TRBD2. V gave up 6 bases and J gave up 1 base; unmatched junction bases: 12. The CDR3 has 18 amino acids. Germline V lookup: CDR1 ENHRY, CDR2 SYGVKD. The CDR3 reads CAIRETSGDTGRTDTQYF. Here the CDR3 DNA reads TGTGCCATCAGGGAGACTAGCGGGGATACTGGGCGCACAGATACGCAGTATTTT.

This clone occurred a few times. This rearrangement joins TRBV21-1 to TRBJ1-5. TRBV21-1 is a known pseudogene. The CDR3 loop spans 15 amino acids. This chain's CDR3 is CASSKKPLRDQPQHF. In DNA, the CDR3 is TGTGCCAGCAGCAAGAAACCCCTAAGGGATCAGCCCCAGCATTTT.

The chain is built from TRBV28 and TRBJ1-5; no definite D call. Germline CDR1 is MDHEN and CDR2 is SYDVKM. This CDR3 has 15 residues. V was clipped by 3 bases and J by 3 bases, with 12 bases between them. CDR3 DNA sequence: TGTGCCAGCAGTTTTCGTGGGAGAGTCAATCAGCCCCAGCATTTT. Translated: CASSFRGRVNQPQHF. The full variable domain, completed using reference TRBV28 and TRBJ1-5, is DVKVTQSSRYLVKRTGEKVFLECVQDMDHENMFWYRQDPGLGLRLIYFSYDVKMKEKGDIPEGYSVSREKKERFSLILESASTNQTSMYLCASSFRGRVNQPQHFGDGTRLSIL.

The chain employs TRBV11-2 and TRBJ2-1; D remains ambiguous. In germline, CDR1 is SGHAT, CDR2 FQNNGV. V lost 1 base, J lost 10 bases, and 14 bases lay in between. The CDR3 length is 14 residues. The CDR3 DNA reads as TGTGCCAGCAGCTTAGTGTTCGTTCCAGGCGAGCAGTTCTTC. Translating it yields CASSLVFVPGEQFF.

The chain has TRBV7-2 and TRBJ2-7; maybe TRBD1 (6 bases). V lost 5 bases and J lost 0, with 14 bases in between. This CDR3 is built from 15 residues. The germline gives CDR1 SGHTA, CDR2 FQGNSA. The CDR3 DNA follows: TGTGCCAGCAGCCCCTGGACAGATGTCTCCTACGAGCAGTACTTC. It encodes CASSPWTDVSYEQYF.

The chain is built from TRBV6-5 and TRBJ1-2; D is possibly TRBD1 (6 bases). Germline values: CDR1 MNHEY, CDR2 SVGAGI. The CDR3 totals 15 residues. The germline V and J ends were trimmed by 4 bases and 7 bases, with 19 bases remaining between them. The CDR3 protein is CASSSKRQVRGGYTF. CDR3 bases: TGTGCCAGCAGTTCGAAACGACAGGTTAGGGGTGGCTACACCTTC.

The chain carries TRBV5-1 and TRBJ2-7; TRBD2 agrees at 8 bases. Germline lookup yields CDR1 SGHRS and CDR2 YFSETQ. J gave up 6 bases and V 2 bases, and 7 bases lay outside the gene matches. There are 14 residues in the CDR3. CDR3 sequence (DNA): TGCGCCAGCAGCTTATTAGCGGGAATACGCGAGCAGTACTTC. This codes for CASSLLAGIREQYF.

As DNA, the CDR3 is TGTGCCAGCAGCTTAATCCCCGGGGGCCAAGAGACCCAGTACTTC. This translates into CASSLIPGGQETQYF. The chain employs TRBV7-3 and TRBJ2-5; D might be TRBD2 (6 bases). Germline V gene sequence: CDR1 SGHTA, CDR2 FQGTGA. The V gene lost 1 base and the J gene lost 1 base, with 10 bases spanning the gap. The CDR3 loop spans 15 amino acids. Using reference TRBV7-3 and TRBJ2-5 for the parts outside the CDR3, the full variable domain is GAGVSQTPSNKVTEKGKYVELRCDPISGHTALYWYRQSLGQGPEFLIYFQGTGAADDSGLPNDRFFAVRPEGSVSTLKIQRTERGDSAVYLCASSLIPGGQETQYFGPGTRLLVL.

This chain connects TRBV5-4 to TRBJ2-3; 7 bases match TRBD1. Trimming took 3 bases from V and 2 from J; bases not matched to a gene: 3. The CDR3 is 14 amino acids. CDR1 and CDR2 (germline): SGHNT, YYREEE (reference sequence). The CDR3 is CASSSTGNTDTQYF. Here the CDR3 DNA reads TGTGCCAGCAGCTCGACAGGGAACACAGATACGCAGTATTTT.

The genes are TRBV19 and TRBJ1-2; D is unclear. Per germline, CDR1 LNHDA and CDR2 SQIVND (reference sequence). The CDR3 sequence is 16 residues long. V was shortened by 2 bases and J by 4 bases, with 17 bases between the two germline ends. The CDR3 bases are TGTGCCAGTAGTATAATGGGGAAAGAGGTCACCTATGGCTACACCTTC. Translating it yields CASSIMGKEVTYGYTF. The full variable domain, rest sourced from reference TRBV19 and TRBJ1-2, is DGGITQSPKYLFRKEGQNVTLSCEQNLNHDAMYWYRQDPGQGLRLIYYSQIVNDFQKGDIAEGYSVSREKKESFPLTVTSAQKNPTAFYLCASSIMGKEVTYGYTFGSGTRLTVV.

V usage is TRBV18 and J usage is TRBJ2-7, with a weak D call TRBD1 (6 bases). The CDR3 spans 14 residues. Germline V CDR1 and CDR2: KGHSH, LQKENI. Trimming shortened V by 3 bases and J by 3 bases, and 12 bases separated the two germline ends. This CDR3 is CASSPGTLDYEQYF. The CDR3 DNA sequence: TGTGCCAGCTCACCCGGGACACTGGACTACGAGCAGTACTTC.

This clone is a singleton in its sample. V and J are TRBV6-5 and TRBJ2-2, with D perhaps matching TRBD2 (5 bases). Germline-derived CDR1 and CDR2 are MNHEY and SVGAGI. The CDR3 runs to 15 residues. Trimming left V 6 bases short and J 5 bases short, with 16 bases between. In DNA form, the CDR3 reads TGTGCCAGCAGCCACCGGACCAGAGGGACCGGGGAGCTGTTTTTT. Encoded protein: CASSHRTRGTGELFF.